The subject of this entry is one TCR beta chain. Its antigen is not known. Thyroid surgery was performed in patients who had received no treatment beforehand. The V segment lost 5 bases and the J segment 7 bases; nucleotides outside the gene matches: 9. Germline values: CDR1 DFQATT, CDR2 SNEGSKA (reference sequence). The CDR3 extends over 15 amino acids. The data originate from a study of metastatic and nonmetastatic thyroid tumors. Study overall: Repertoires were compared across blood and tumor or nodule tissue from malignant and benign thyroid patients.

Study-level points and caveats: Benign nodules were reported to have significantly lower TCR beta diversity than malignant thyroid tumors, in blood and tumor.

Original methodology: For papillary thyroid cancer, a distant-metastasis classifier was constructed from CDR3 differences observed across clinicopathological groups. TCRdb reprocessed the PCR reads using MiXCR. TCRdb's processing, not the study's, gives the V and J calls here. The sample contains about 15,000 clones, roughly 24% of which appear only once. Sequencing input: adjacent normal tissue. The chain has TRBV20-1 and TRBJ2-1; TRBD2 aligns across 12 bases. The origin of this receptor is a female donor with papillary thyroid cancer or a benign thyroid nodule (not recorded which). Some clones in this sample may be carry-over from other donors' samples. CDR3 DNA: TGCAGTGCTCCTCCGACTAGCGGGAGTTTAAATGAGCAGTTCTTC. This codes for CSAPPTSGSLNEQFF.